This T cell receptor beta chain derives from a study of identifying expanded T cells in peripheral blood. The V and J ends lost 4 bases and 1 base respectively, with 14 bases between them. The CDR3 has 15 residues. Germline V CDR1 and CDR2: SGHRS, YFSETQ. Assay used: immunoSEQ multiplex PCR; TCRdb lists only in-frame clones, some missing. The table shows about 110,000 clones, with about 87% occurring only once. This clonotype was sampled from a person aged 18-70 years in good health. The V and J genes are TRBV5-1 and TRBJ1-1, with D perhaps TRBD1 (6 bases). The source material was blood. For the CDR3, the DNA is TGCGCCAGCAGCCCGTCAGGGGTAAGGAACACTGAAGCTTTCTTT. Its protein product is CASSPSGVRNTEAFF. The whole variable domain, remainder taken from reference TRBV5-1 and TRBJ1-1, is KAGVTQTPRYLIKTRGQQVTLSCSPISGHRSVSWYQQTPGQGLQFLFEYFSETQRNKGNFPGRFSGRQFSNSRSEMNVSTLELGDSALYLCASSPSGVRNTEAFFGQGTRLTVV.